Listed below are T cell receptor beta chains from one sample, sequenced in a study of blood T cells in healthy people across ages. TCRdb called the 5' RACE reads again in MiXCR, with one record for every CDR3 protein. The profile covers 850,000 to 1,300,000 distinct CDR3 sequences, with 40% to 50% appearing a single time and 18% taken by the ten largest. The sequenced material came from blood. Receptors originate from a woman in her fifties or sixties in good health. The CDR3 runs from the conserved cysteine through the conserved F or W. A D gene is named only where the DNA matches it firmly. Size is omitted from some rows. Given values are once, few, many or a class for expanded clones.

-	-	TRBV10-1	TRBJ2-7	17	CASSESISGVLLYEQYF	TGCGCCAGCAGTGAGTCGATATCAGGGGTTCTTCTCTACGAGCAGTACTTC
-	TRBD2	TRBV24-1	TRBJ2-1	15	CATSDLQRLASEQFF	TGTGCCACCAGTGATTTGCAAAGACTAGCATCTGAGCAGTTCTTC
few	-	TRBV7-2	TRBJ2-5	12	CASLTSSETQYF	TGTGCCAGTCTGACAAGTTCGGAGACCCAGTACTTC
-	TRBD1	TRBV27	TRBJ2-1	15	CASNRRTGFYNEQFF	TGTGCCAGCAATCGCCGGACAGGGTTTTACAATGAGCAGTTCTTC
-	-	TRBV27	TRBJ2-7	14	CASSLSPITYEQYF	TGTGCCAGCAGTTTATCGCCTATAACCTACGAGCAGTACTTC
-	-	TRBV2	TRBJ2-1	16	CASRDLGPESNNEQFF	TGTGCCAGCCGAGACCTCGGTCCTGAGTCGAACAATGAGCAGTTCTTC
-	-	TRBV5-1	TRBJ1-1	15	CASKNTGTGNTEAFF	TGCGCCAGCAAGAATACCGGGACGGGGAACACTGAAGCTTTCTTT
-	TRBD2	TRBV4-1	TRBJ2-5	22	CASSHPGTHPAGVKWGGETQYF	TGCGCCAGCAGCCACCCTGGGACGCACCCGGCGGGAGTTAAGTGGGGCGGAGAGACCCAGTACTTC
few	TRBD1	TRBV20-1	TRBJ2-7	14	CSAGGRGQGYEQYF	TGCAGTGCTGGGGGTAGAGGACAGGGTTACGAGCAGTACTTC
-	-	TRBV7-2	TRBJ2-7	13	CASSFSGWGEQYF	TGTGCCAGCAGCTTCAGCGGGTGGGGTGAGCAGTACTTC
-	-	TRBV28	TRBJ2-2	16	CASSFFSGKNTGELFF	TGTGCCAGCAGTTTTTTCTCGGGAAAGAACACCGGGGAGCTGTTTTTT
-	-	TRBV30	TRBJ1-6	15	CAWRMRGSGNSPLHF	TGTGCCTGGAGAATGAGAGGGTCGGGCAATTCACCCCTCCACTTT
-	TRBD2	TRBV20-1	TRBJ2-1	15	CSARRGSGRNNEQFF	TGCAGTGCTAGAAGGGGCAGCGGGAGGAACAATGAGCAGTTCTTC
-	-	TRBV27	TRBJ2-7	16	CASSFSTGTSSYEQYF	TGTGCCAGCAGTTTCTCAACAGGAACGAGCTCCTACGAGCAGTACTTC
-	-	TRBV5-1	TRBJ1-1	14	CASSLGLGETEAFF	TGCGCCAGCAGCTTGGGTTTAGGGGAAACTGAAGCTTTCTTT
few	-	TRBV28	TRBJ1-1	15	CASSPPTSQNTEAFF	TGTGCCAGCAGTCCACCGACAAGCCAGAACACTGAAGCTTTCTTT
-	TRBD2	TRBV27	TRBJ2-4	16	CASSFGAASGSYGQYF	TGTGCCAGCAGTTTCGGGGCGGCTAGCGGCTCCTACGGGCAGTACTTC
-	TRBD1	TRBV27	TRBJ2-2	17	CASIPLTGLGGTGELFF	TGTGCCAGCATACCTCTGACAGGGCTCGGAGGTACCGGGGAGCTGTTTTTT
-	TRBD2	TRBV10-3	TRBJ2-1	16	CAISEVPSGQHNEQFF	TGTGCCATCAGTGAGGTGCCTAGCGGACAACACAATGAGCAGTTCTTC
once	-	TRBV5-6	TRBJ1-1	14	CASSRIRRSAEAFF	TGTGCCAGCAGTAGAATCCGGCGTTCTGCTGAAGCTTTCTTT
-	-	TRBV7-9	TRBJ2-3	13	CASSPILGDTQYF	TGTGCCAGCAGCCCCATACTGGGAGATACGCAGTATTTT
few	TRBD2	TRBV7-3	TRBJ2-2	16	CASSFSGQPGGGELFF	TGTGCCAGCAGCTTTAGCGGTCAACCGGGGGGCGGGGAGCTGTTTTTT
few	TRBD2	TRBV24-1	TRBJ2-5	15	CATSEGGLAAGTQYF	TGTGCCACCAGTGAGGGGGGACTAGCGGCCGGAACGCAGTACTTC
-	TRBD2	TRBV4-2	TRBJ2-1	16	CASSQTPGTSRDEQFF	TGTGCCAGCAGCCAAACCCCCGGGACTAGCAGGGATGAGCAGTTCTTC
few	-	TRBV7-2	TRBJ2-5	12	CASSPRLETQYF	TGTGCCAGCAGCCCACGTCTGGAGACCCAGTACTTC
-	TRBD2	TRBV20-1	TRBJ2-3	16	CSARDLGRLSTDTQYF	TGCAGTGCTAGAGATCTCGGGAGGTTAAGCACAGATACGCAGTATTTT
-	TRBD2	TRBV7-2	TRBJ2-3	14	CALDAAGGSDAQYF	TGTGCCCTCGACGCAGCGGGAGGGTCAGATGCGCAGTATTTT
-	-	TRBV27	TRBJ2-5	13	CASRFRGRETQYF	TGTGCCAGCAGATTTAGGGGGAGGGAGACCCAGTACTTC
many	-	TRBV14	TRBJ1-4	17	CASSQIDREATNEKLFF	TGTGCCAGCAGCCAGATAGACAGAGAAGCAACTAATGAAAAACTGTTTTTT